This T cell receptor (beta chain) was captured in a study of blood T cell repertoires in COVID-19. Overall study: Researchers got acute and convalescent COVID-19 samples from the United States, Italy and Spain.

Data came from immunoSEQ multiplex PCR; TCRdb stores just in-frame clones and leaves some out. This sample has some 200,000 clones; around 80% occur once, and the top ten carry 13% to 15%. This CDR3 comprises 15 residues. Germline assignment: CDR1 KGHSH and CDR2 LQKENI. After removal of 3 bases from V and 10 bases from J, the junction contained 9 bases not matched to a gene. This receptor was identified in a man aged 25-45 years with active or convalescent COVID-19. The chain links TRBV18 to TRBJ2-1, with 10 bases matching TRBD1. The source material was peripheral blood. The CDR3 protein is CASSPGQGSSGEQFF. CDR3 DNA: TGTGCCAGCTCACCGGGACAGGGGTCCTCCGGGGAGCAGTTCTTC.